These T cell receptor beta chains were read from a single sample in a study of cytomegalovirus exposure and HLA in healthy donors. Using immunoSEQ multiplex PCR, the repertoire was profiled, and TCRdb retains in-frame clones only, with some absent. The sample comprises over 100,000 clones, approximately 87% of which are singletons, and roughly 5% rests with the top ten. The sample taken for sequencing was PBMCs. These receptors all come from a woman aged 25 to 39 in good health and CMV-seronegative. CDR3s include the opening cysteine and the closing phenylalanine or tryptophan. D genes are given only for firm matches. Size tells how often a clone was seen (once, few, many) or the class of an expanded clone, and some rows leave it out.

CDR3: CASSLGQGRGNTEAFF
DNA: TGTGCCAGCAGCCTCGGACAGGGGAGGGGGAACACTGAAGCTTTCTTT
D: TRBD1
size: -
J: TRBJ1-1
V: TRBV11-2

CDR3: CASSIANRPYEQYF
DNA: TGTGCCAGTAGTATTGCTAACAGACCCTACGAGCAGTACTTC
D: -
size: -
J: TRBJ2-7
V: TRBV19

CDR3: CASSPATSGNTGELFF
DNA: TGCGCCAGCAGCCCCGCGACTAGCGGTAACACCGGGGAGCTGTTTTTT
D: TRBD2
size: once
J: TRBJ2-2
V: TRBV5-1

CDR3: CASSLRTGVGNQPQHF
DNA: TGTGCCAGCAGCTTAAGGACAGGGGTTGGCAATCAGCCCCAGCATTTT
D: TRBD1
size: -
J: TRBJ1-5
V: TRBV5-6

CDR3: CASRFGGDTDTQYF
DNA: TGTGCCAGCAGATTCGGGGGGGACACAGATACGCAGTATTTT
D: TRBD2
size: -
J: TRBJ2-3
V: TRBV7-8

CDR3: CASSEARRERLFF
DNA: TGTGCCAGCAGTGAAGCGCGCAGGGAAAGACTGTTTTTT
D: -
size: -
J: TRBJ1-4
V: TRBV2

CDR3: CASCTIARSEAFF
DNA: TGTGCCAGCTGCACCATAGCGCGGAGCGAAGCTTTCTTT
D: -
size: -
J: TRBJ1-1
V: TRBV18

CDR3: CASSPDYRSGQPQHF
DNA: TGCGCCAGCAGCCCCGATTACAGGTCCGGACAGCCCCAGCATTTT
D: -
size: once
J: TRBJ1-5
V: TRBV4-1

CDR3: CAISESYGYSGSNQPQHF
DNA: TGTGCCATCAGTGAGTCGTACGGGTATAGCGGAAGCAATCAGCCCCAGCATTTT
D: -
size: few
J: TRBJ1-5
V: TRBV10-3

CDR3: CASSLSPGASYEQYF
DNA: TGTGCCAGCAGTCTTTCCCCCGGAGCGTCCTACGAGCAGTACTTC
D: -
size: -
J: TRBJ2-7
V: TRBV13

CDR3: CASSQLGRETYEQYF
DNA: TGTGCCAGCAGTCAACTGGGGCGGGAAACCTACGAGCAGTACTTC
D: -
size: -
J: TRBJ2-7
V: TRBV6-5

CDR3: CASSLGYNGENEKLFF
DNA: TGTGCCAGCAGCTTAGGTTATAACGGGGAGAATGAAAAACTGTTTTTT
D: -
size: -
J: TRBJ1-4
V: TRBV7-9

CDR3: CASSEGQGAYEQYF
DNA: TGTGCCAGCAGTGAAGGCCAGGGGGCCTACGAGCAGTACTTC
D: TRBD1
size: -
J: TRBJ2-7
V: TRBV6-1

CDR3: CASTAGGGYTF
DNA: TGTGCCAGCACTGCAGGGGGAGGCTACACCTTC
D: TRBD1
size: -
J: TRBJ1-2
V: TRBV28

CDR3: CASSIGAAGAEAFF
DNA: TGTGCCAGTAGTATAGGAGCAGCGGGAGCTGAAGCTTTCTTT
D: -
size: -
J: TRBJ1-1
V: TRBV19

CDR3: CASSLAGLGTGELFF
DNA: TGTGCCAGCAGCTTAGCAGGGCTCGGCACCGGGGAGCTGTTTTTT
D: -
size: once
J: TRBJ2-2
V: TRBV11-3

CDR3: CASSLALAGGHLSYEQYF
DNA: TGTGCCAGCAGCTTAGCGTTAGCGGGGGGACATCTCTCCTACGAGCAGTACTTC
D: TRBD2
size: -
J: TRBJ2-7
V: TRBV7-2

CDR3: CARTSGTYEQYF
DNA: TGTGCCAGGACTAGCGGGACCTACGAGCAGTACTTC
D: TRBD2
size: few
J: TRBJ2-7
V: TRBV6-1

CDR3: CASSLSVRGNTEAFF
DNA: TGTGCCAGCAGTTTATCGGTCAGGGGGAACACTGAAGCTTTCTTT
D: -
size: -
J: TRBJ1-1
V: TRBV28

CDR3: CASSYSGGADGETQYF
DNA: TGTGCCAGCAGCTACAGCGGGGGGGCCGACGGAGAGACCCAGTACTTC
D: TRBD2
size: -
J: TRBJ2-5
V: TRBV7-6

CDR3: CASSMPRGATQYF
DNA: TGTGCCAGTAGTATGCCCCGGGGTGCTACGCAGTATTTT
D: -
size: -
J: TRBJ2-3
V: TRBV19

CDR3: CASSPVIGTGKGTDTQYF
DNA: TGTGCCAGCAGTCCAGTTATTGGGACAGGGAAAGGTACAGATACGCAGTATTTT
D: TRBD1
size: -
J: TRBJ2-3
V: TRBV28

CDR3: CASSDPPGRQYF
DNA: TGTGCCAGCAGTGACCCCCCCGGGAGGCAGTATTTT
D: -
size: few
J: TRBJ2-3
V: TRBV6-4

CDR3: CASIEDRGPEQYF
DNA: TGTGCCAGCATAGAAGACAGGGGCCCTGAGCAGTACTTC
D: TRBD1
size: -
J: TRBJ2-7
V: TRBV6-1

CDR3: CASSTLTGGNEKLFF
DNA: TGTGCCAGCAGTACCCTGACAGGCGGGAATGAAAAACTGTTTTTT
D: -
size: -
J: TRBJ1-4
V: TRBV28

CDR3: CASSLMEEETQYF
DNA: TGCGCCAGCAGCTTAATGGAGGAGGAGACCCAGTACTTC
D: -
size: once
J: TRBJ2-5
V: TRBV5-1

CDR3: CASSQLAGPLEQFF
DNA: TGCGCCAGCAGCCAGCTAGCGGGGCCCTTGGAGCAGTTCTTC
D: TRBD2
size: -
J: TRBJ2-1
V: TRBV4-3

CDR3: CASSSGGSSYEQYF
DNA: TGTGCCAGCAGTAGCGGGGGAAGCTCCTACGAGCAGTACTTC
D: TRBD2
size: few
J: TRBJ2-7
V: TRBV28

CDR3: CASRYTYEQYF
DNA: TGTGCCAGCAGGTACACCTACGAGCAGTACTTC
D: -
size: -
J: TRBJ2-7
V: TRBV5-8

CDR3: CASSPQRVMNTEAFF
DNA: TGTGCCAGCAGCCCACAGAGAGTCATGAACACTGAAGCTTTCTTT
D: -
size: -
J: TRBJ1-1
V: TRBV5-8

CDR3: CASSTTGDTEAFF
DNA: TGTGCCAGCAGTACGACAGGGGACACTGAAGCTTTCTTT
D: TRBD1
size: few
J: TRBJ1-1
V: TRBV6-1